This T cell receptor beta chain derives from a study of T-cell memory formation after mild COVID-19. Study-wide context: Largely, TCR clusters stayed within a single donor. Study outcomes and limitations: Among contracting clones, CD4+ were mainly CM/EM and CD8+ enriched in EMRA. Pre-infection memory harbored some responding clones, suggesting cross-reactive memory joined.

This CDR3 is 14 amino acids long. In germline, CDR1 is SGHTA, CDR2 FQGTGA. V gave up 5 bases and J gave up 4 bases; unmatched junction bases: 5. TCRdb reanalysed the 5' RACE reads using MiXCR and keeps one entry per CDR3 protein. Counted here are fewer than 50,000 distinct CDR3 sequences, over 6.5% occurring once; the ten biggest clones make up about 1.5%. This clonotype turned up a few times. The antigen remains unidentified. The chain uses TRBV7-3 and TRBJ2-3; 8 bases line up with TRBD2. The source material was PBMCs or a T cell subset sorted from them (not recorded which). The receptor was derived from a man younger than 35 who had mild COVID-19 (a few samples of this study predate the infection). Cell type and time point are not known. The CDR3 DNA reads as TGTGCCAGCAGCCTAGGACTAGCCCCAGATACGCAGTATTTT. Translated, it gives CASSLGLAPDTQYF.